The following is a T cell receptor (beta chain) sequence with its context. Its antigen is not identified. The junction departs from germline at one end; a sequencing error may be responsible. The data are from a study of pediatric ulcerative colitis. Overall study results and limits: Blood-rectal clonal overlap within each person was significantly higher in ulcerative colitis patients than controls. Total lymphocyte DNA, not sorted subsets, was the template.

Rectal tissue came from one to two pinch biopsies taken at colonoscopy. Clones were sequenced by immunoSEQ multiplex PCR, and TCRdb holds only the in-frame ones, with some missing. The sample includes about 36,000 clones, 73% of them seen just once. The germline CDR1 and CDR2 sequences are LNHNV and YYDKDF (reference sequence). CDR3 length: 16 amino acids. The chain couples TRBV15 to TRBJ1-5; the D gene is possibly TRBD1 (6 bases). This TCR derives from a boy younger than 18 with moderate ulcerative colitis. The sequencing sample was made of gut tissue. CDR3 sequence: CATSRDRLSSNQPQHF. The CDR3 DNA reads TGTGCCACCAGCCGAGACAGGCTATCTAGCAATCAGCCCCAGCATTTT.